The rows below give T cell receptor beta chains drawn from one sample of a study of blood T cell repertoires in COVID-19. Sequencing used immunoSEQ multiplex PCR; TCRdb keeps in-frame clones, though not all of them. The data show roughly 180,000 clones, with roughly 81% seen just once and around 5% held by the top ten. Sequencing was performed on peripheral blood. Every receptor here comes from a woman aged 50 to 65 with COVID-19, enrolled during active disease. Both conserved end residues are part of each CDR3. The order of the fields is V gene, clone size, D gene, J gene, CDR3 DNA, CDR3 protein. D genes are given only for firm matches. Only some rows state a clone size, as once, few, many or a class for expanded clones.

v_call: TRBV6-2/TRBV6-3
clone_size: NA
d_call: NA
j_call: TRBJ2-5
cdr3_nt: TGTGCCAGCAGTTACTTGCAGATTGATCAAGAGACCCAGTACTTC
cdr3_aa: CASSYLQIDQETQYF

v_call: TRBV11-3
clone_size: NA
d_call: TRBD2
j_call: TRBJ2-7
cdr3_nt: TGTGCCAGCAGCTTGGGAGGACTAGCGGGGGCCTACGAGCAGTACTTC
cdr3_aa: CASSLGGLAGAYEQYF

v_call: TRBV3-1/TRBV3-2
clone_size: NA
d_call: NA
j_call: TRBJ2-2
cdr3_nt: TGTGCCAGCAGTGCCGAGGGTAGTTACACCGGGGAGCTGTTTTTT
cdr3_aa: CASSAEGSYTGELFF

v_call: TRBV10-3
clone_size: NA
d_call: NA
j_call: TRBJ1-5
cdr3_nt: TGTGCCATCAGTGAGTCTAAGACTATTAGCAATCAGCCCCAGCATTTT
cdr3_aa: CAISESKTISNQPQHF

v_call: TRBV29-1
clone_size: NA
d_call: NA
j_call: TRBJ2-5
cdr3_nt: TGCAGCGTTGTTTCCGCCTTCGCCAGGTACGAAGAGACCCAGTACTTC
cdr3_aa: CSVVSAFARYEETQYF

v_call: TRBV5-1
clone_size: few
d_call: TRBD1
j_call: TRBJ2-7
cdr3_nt: TGCGCCAGCAGCTCCACGACAGGGATCCTCTACGAGCAGTACTTC
cdr3_aa: CASSSTTGILYEQYF

v_call: TRBV2
clone_size: NA
d_call: TRBD1
j_call: TRBJ1-6
cdr3_nt: TGTGCCAGCGATGACAGGGTTAATTCACCCCTCCACTTT
cdr3_aa: CASDDRVNSPLHF

v_call: TRBV24-1
clone_size: NA
d_call: NA
j_call: TRBJ1-2
cdr3_nt: TGTGCCACCAGTGATTACAGGTATGACGGCTACACCTTC
cdr3_aa: CATSDYRYDGYTF

v_call: TRBV11-2
clone_size: NA
d_call: NA
j_call: TRBJ2-7
cdr3_nt: TGTGCCAGCAGCTTAAAGATACCCTTAGACTCCTACGAGCAGTACTTC
cdr3_aa: CASSLKIPLDSYEQYF

v_call: TRBV3-1/TRBV3-2
clone_size: NA
d_call: NA
j_call: TRBJ2-6
cdr3_nt: TGTGCCAGCAGCCAAGGGTCCACCGGGGTCCTGACTTTC
cdr3_aa: CASSQGSTGVLTF

v_call: TRBV6-5
clone_size: NA
d_call: NA
j_call: TRBJ2-5
cdr3_nt: TGTGCCAGCAACTCCCCCGGGACACTAGAGACCCAGTACTTC
cdr3_aa: CASNSPGTLETQYF

v_call: TRBV4-1
clone_size: NA
d_call: TRBD1
j_call: TRBJ1-4
cdr3_nt: TGCGCCAGCAGCCAAGATCAGGTGGTGACAGGGAGTGAAAAACTGTTTTTT
cdr3_aa: CASSQDQVVTGSEKLFF

v_call: TRBV6-1
clone_size: NA
d_call: NA
j_call: TRBJ2-2
cdr3_nt: TGTGCCAGCAGTGACCCACAGGCCGGGGAGCTGTTTTTT
cdr3_aa: CASSDPQAGELFF

v_call: TRBV6-5
clone_size: NA
d_call: TRBD2
j_call: TRBJ2-5
cdr3_nt: TGTGCCAGCACTCCACTACTAGCGGGGGATAAGACCCAGTACTTC
cdr3_aa: CASTPLLAGDKTQYF

v_call: TRBV6-5
clone_size: NA
d_call: NA
j_call: TRBJ1-1
cdr3_nt: TGTGCCAGCACCGGTGGGGCGCCGCTGACTTTCTTT
cdr3_aa: CASTGGAPLTFF

v_call: TRBV5-1
clone_size: once
d_call: TRBD1
j_call: TRBJ1-1
cdr3_nt: TGCGCCAGCAGCTTAGGGGACAGATTGAACACTGAAGCTTTCTTT
cdr3_aa: CASSLGDRLNTEAFF

v_call: TRBV3-1/TRBV3-2
clone_size: NA
d_call: TRBD2
j_call: TRBJ2-2
cdr3_nt: TGTGCCAGCAGCCAAGACACCCCACTAGCGGGGGACACCGGGGAGCTGTTTTTT
cdr3_aa: CASSQDTPLAGDTGELFF

v_call: TRBV7-2
clone_size: NA
d_call: TRBD1
j_call: TRBJ2-7
cdr3_nt: TGTGCCAGCAGCTTAGCGCTAACAGGGGGCCCATACGAGCAGTACTTC
cdr3_aa: CASSLALTGGPYEQYF

v_call: TRBV5-5
clone_size: NA
d_call: NA
j_call: TRBJ2-7
cdr3_nt: TGTGCCAGCAGCTTGGCCGGGGGACTAACGAAGGGGGAGTACTTC
cdr3_aa: CASSLAGGLTKGEYF

v_call: TRBV19
clone_size: NA
d_call: TRBD1
j_call: TRBJ1-3
cdr3_nt: TGTGCCAGTAGCCTCCTAACAGGGGGTGGAAACACCATATATTTT
cdr3_aa: CASSLLTGGGNTIYF

v_call: TRBV5-1
clone_size: NA
d_call: TRBD1
j_call: TRBJ2-3
cdr3_nt: TGCGCCAGCAGCTCCCCGGAGACAGGGCCCCGCGGTACGCAGTATTTT
cdr3_aa: CASSSPETGPRGTQYF

v_call: TRBV18
clone_size: NA
d_call: TRBD1
j_call: TRBJ1-4
cdr3_nt: TGTGCCAGCTCACCGGGACAGGGGCGTGAAAAACTGTTTTTT
cdr3_aa: CASSPGQGREKLFF

v_call: TRBV9
clone_size: once
d_call: NA
j_call: TRBJ1-6
cdr3_nt: TGTGCCAGCAGCGTCCGGGCACAGGGAAACGGCGGGAGTTCACCCCTCCACTTT
cdr3_aa: CASSVRAQGNGGSSPLHF

v_call: TRBV19
clone_size: NA
d_call: TRBD1
j_call: TRBJ2-2
cdr3_nt: TGTGCCAGTAGTCCTTACTCACAGGGGATCGGCACCGGGGAGCTGTTTTTT
cdr3_aa: CASSPYSQGIGTGELFF

v_call: TRBV11-3
clone_size: NA
d_call: TRBD2
j_call: TRBJ2-5
cdr3_nt: TGTGCCAGCAGCTCCGAGACTAGCGGAGAGACCCAGTACTTC
cdr3_aa: CASSSETSGETQYF

v_call: TRBV29-1
clone_size: NA
d_call: TRBD1
j_call: TRBJ1-3
cdr3_nt: TGCAGCGTTGTCCTGACAGGGTCTGGAAACACCATATATTTT
cdr3_aa: CSVVLTGSGNTIYF

v_call: TRBV5-6
clone_size: NA
d_call: NA
j_call: TRBJ2-7
cdr3_nt: TGTGCCAGCAGCCTCCCCTTCTCCTACGAGCAGTACTTC
cdr3_aa: CASSLPFSYEQYF

v_call: TRBV27
clone_size: NA
d_call: TRBD1
j_call: TRBJ2-7
cdr3_nt: TGTGCCAGCAGTGCCACGGGACAGGTCTCCTACGAGCAGTACTTC
cdr3_aa: CASSATGQVSYEQYF

v_call: TRBV30
clone_size: NA
d_call: NA
j_call: TRBJ1-1
cdr3_nt: TGTGCCTGGAGTGTTTCAGGAGGGGCTGAAGCTTTCTTT
cdr3_aa: CAWSVSGGAEAFF

v_call: TRBV4-1
clone_size: NA
d_call: TRBD2
j_call: TRBJ2-5
cdr3_nt: TGCGCCAGCAGCCAAAGCAAAGCGGGGGGGAACGAAGAGACCCAGTACTTC
cdr3_aa: CASSQSKAGGNEETQYF

v_call: TRBV5-1
clone_size: NA
d_call: NA
j_call: TRBJ2-7
cdr3_nt: TGCGCCAGCAGCGGGGACAATACCTACGAGCAGTACTTC
cdr3_aa: CASSGDNTYEQYF

v_call: TRBV2
clone_size: once
d_call: TRBD2
j_call: TRBJ2-3
cdr3_nt: TGTGCCATGCGGGGGCGGGGGGGCAACACAGATACGCAGTATTTT
cdr3_aa: CAMRGRGGNTDTQYF

v_call: TRBV6-5
clone_size: NA
d_call: TRBD1
j_call: TRBJ2-7
cdr3_nt: TGTGCCAGTCAGTATGGGACAGGGGTATACGAGCAGTACTTC
cdr3_aa: CASQYGTGVYEQYF

v_call: TRBV19
clone_size: NA
d_call: TRBD1
j_call: TRBJ1-1
cdr3_nt: TGTGCCAGTACCCTGACAGGGGTGGACACTGAAGCTTTCTTT
cdr3_aa: CASTLTGVDTEAFF

v_call: TRBV7-2
clone_size: NA
d_call: NA
j_call: TRBJ2-3
cdr3_nt: TGTGCCAGCAGCTACCGGACGGGGTCAGATACGCAGTATTTT
cdr3_aa: CASSYRTGSDTQYF

v_call: TRBV5-1
clone_size: NA
d_call: NA
j_call: TRBJ2-1
cdr3_nt: TGCGCCAGCAGCCCTGGCGGGTTTAGCTCCTACAATGAGCAGTTCTTC
cdr3_aa: CASSPGGFSSYNEQFF

v_call: TRBV6-5
clone_size: NA
d_call: TRBD1
j_call: TRBJ2-3
cdr3_nt: TGTGCCAGCAGTTTTGATGGACAGGGGAAAGATACGCAGTATTTT
cdr3_aa: CASSFDGQGKDTQYF

v_call: TRBV6-5
clone_size: once
d_call: TRBD2
j_call: TRBJ2-3
cdr3_nt: TGTGCCAGCAGACTAGCGGGAGGCACAGATACGCAGTATTTT
cdr3_aa: CASRLAGGTDTQYF

v_call: TRBV7-2
clone_size: NA
d_call: TRBD1
j_call: TRBJ2-5
cdr3_nt: TGTGCCAGCAGCCTCACAGGGGGCCAAGAGACCCAGTACTTC
cdr3_aa: CASSLTGGQETQYF

v_call: TRBV6-2/TRBV6-3
clone_size: NA
d_call: NA
j_call: TRBJ2-6
cdr3_nt: TGTGCCAGCAGTTTAGGGGGGGCTGGGGCCAACGTCCTGACTTTC
cdr3_aa: CASSLGGAGANVLTF

v_call: TRBV19
clone_size: NA
d_call: TRBD1
j_call: TRBJ1-2
cdr3_nt: TGTGCCAGTGAGGACAGGGTGATTGGCTACACCTTC
cdr3_aa: CASEDRVIGYTF

v_call: TRBV6-2/TRBV6-3
clone_size: NA
d_call: TRBD1
j_call: TRBJ1-4
cdr3_nt: TGTGCCAGCAGTCCAGGACAGGGTCTCGATGAAAAACTGTTTTTT
cdr3_aa: CASSPGQGLDEKLFF